The clone carrying this T cell receptor beta chain was counted only a few times. The data were obtained in a study of blood T cell repertoires in COVID-19. Study-level background: The United States, Italy and Spain were the sources of the acute and convalescent COVID-19 samples. T cells, B-cell-depleted T cells, or PBMCs supplied cDNA or gDNA.

Repertoires were generated with immunoSEQ multiplex PCR, while TCRdb's copy carries only in-frame clones and drops some. The table lists over 200,000 clones, about 91% of them singletons. The CDR3 covers 16 residues. CDR1 is LGHDT and CDR2 is YNNKEL in the germline V gene (reference sequence). Trimming cost V 5 bases and J 4 bases; bases outside gene matches: 11. The sample taken for sequencing was PBMCs or T cells enriched from blood (not recorded which). The source of this sequence is a woman in her forties with acute COVID-19. The genes are TRBV3-1 (or the pseudogene TRBV3-2) and TRBJ1-1; TRBD1 agrees at 9 bases. CDR3 in amino acids: CASSSPGRTGATEAFF. For the CDR3, the DNA is TGTGCCAGCAGCTCACCTGGCCGGACAGGGGCCACTGAAGCTTTCTTT.